The clone carrying this T cell receptor (beta chain) was seen ten or more times. The germline gives CDR1 MGHRA, CDR2 YSYEKL. Trimming pared 3 bases from V and 5 bases from J, leaving 16 bases between. The CDR3 loop spans 15 amino acids. TCRdb analysed the 5' RACE reads with MiXCR anew, one entry per CDR3 protein. The sample lists about 50,000 distinct CDR3 sequences, approximately 17% occurring once. The genes are TRBV4-1 and TRBJ1-2, with D unclear. Source material: naive CD4+ T cells sorted from blood. Subset of the sample: naive CD4+ T cells, CD4+CD45RA+CD25-. The TCR sequence derives from a female donor with breast cancer. The CDR3 here is CASSHDSKLGYGYTF. In nucleotides, the CDR3 is TGCGCCAGCAGCCACGATTCCAAATTGGGGTATGGCTACACCTTC.